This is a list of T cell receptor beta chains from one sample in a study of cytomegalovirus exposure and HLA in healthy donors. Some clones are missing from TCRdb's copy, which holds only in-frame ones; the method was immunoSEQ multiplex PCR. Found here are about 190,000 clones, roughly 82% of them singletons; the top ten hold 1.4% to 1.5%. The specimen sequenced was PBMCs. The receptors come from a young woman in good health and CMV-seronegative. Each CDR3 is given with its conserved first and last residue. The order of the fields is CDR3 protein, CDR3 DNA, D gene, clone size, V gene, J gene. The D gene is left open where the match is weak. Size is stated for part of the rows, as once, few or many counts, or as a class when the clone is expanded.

CDR3: CASSLKGGKNTEAFF
DNA: TGTGCCAGCAGCTTAAAAGGCGGGAAGAACACTGAAGCTTTCTTT
D: .
size: .
V: TRBV7-9
J: TRBJ1-1

CDR3: CASSSPRQGFGAEAFF
DNA: TGTGCCAGCAGCTCTCCCCGACAGGGTTTCGGAGCTGAAGCTTTCTTT
D: TRBD1
size: .
V: TRBV7-9
J: TRBJ1-1

CDR3: CASSSRTGENTEAFF
DNA: TGCGCCAGCAGCTCCCGGACAGGAGAGAACACTGAAGCTTTCTTT
D: TRBD1
size: .
V: TRBV5-1
J: TRBJ1-1

CDR3: CASDDRGPQSESPLHF
DNA: TGTGCCAGCGACGACAGGGGGCCCCAATCAGAATCACCCCTCCACTTT
D: TRBD1
size: .
V: TRBV6-6
J: TRBJ1-6

CDR3: CASSRGLAGGTRTDTQYF
DNA: TGTGCCAGTAGTAGAGGGCTAGCGGGGGGGACTAGAACAGATACGCAGTATTTT
D: TRBD2
size: .
V: TRBV19
J: TRBJ2-3

CDR3: CASSSGLPSTGELFF
DNA: TGCGCCAGCAGCTCGGGACTCCCCAGCACCGGGGAGCTGTTTTTT
D: .
size: .
V: TRBV5-1
J: TRBJ2-2

CDR3: CATNGASGRTDTQYF
DNA: TGTGCCACCAACGGGGCTAGCGGACGCACAGATACGCAGTATTTT
D: TRBD2
size: .
V: TRBV18
J: TRBJ2-3

CDR3: CASSVRASGPSSYNEQFF
DNA: TGTGCCAGCAGTGTTAGGGCTAGCGGGCCTAGCTCCTACAATGAGCAGTTCTTC
D: TRBD2
size: .
V: TRBV2
J: TRBJ2-1

CDR3: CASSTRVGVFSEQYF
DNA: TGTGCCAGCAGCACCCGAGTAGGGGTCTTTTCCGAGCAGTACTTC
D: .
size: .
V: TRBV5-6
J: TRBJ2-7

CDR3: CASSDPQGRGALREQFF
DNA: TGTGCCAGCAGCGACCCACAAGGGCGGGGGGCTCTTAGGGAGCAGTTCTTC
D: TRBD2
size: .
V: TRBV7-3
J: TRBJ2-1

CDR3: CASSSETSGYYEQYF
DNA: TGTGCCAGCAGCTCAGAGACTAGCGGGTACTACGAGCAGTACTTC
D: TRBD2
size: .
V: TRBV7-9
J: TRBJ2-7

CDR3: CASSQGITNEQFF
DNA: TGCGCCAGCAGCCAGGGAATAACCAATGAGCAGTTCTTC
D: .
size: .
V: TRBV5-1
J: TRBJ2-1

CDR3: CSVLAGYSYNEQFF
DNA: TGCAGCGTACTAGCGGGATACTCCTACAATGAGCAGTTCTTC
D: TRBD2
size: .
V: TRBV29-1
J: TRBJ2-1

CDR3: CASSEVGLAGNNEQFF
DNA: TGCGCCAGCAGTGAGGTGGGACTAGCGGGTAACAATGAGCAGTTCTTC
D: TRBD2
size: once
V: TRBV10-1
J: TRBJ2-1

CDR3: CATRWGGEGQFF
DNA: TGTGCCACCAGATGGGGGGGCGAGGGGCAGTTCTTC
D: .
size: .
V: TRBV15
J: TRBJ2-1

CDR3: CSVGYQGDTEAFF
DNA: TGCAGCGTTGGGTACCAGGGGGACACTGAAGCTTTCTTT
D: TRBD1
size: once
V: TRBV29-1
J: TRBJ1-1

CDR3: CASKNRLNTEAFF
DNA: TGTGCCAGCAAAAACAGGTTAAACACTGAAGCTTTCTTT
D: .
size: few
V: TRBV7-9
J: TRBJ1-1

CDR3: CAISTLGTRQGDTGELFF
DNA: TGTGCCATCAGTACCTTGGGAACCAGACAGGGGGACACCGGGGAGCTGTTTTTT
D: TRBD1
size: .
V: TRBV10-3
J: TRBJ2-2

CDR3: CASERANVLTF
DNA: TGTGCCAGTGAGCGGGCCAACGTCCTGACTTTC
D: .
size: .
V: TRBV6-6
J: TRBJ2-6

CDR3: CASSPDREYGYTF
DNA: TGCGCCAGCAGCCCCGACAGGGAGTATGGCTACACCTTC
D: TRBD1
size: few
V: TRBV5-1
J: TRBJ1-2

CDR3: CASSIGKPYEQYF
DNA: TGTGCCAGTAGTATCGGGAAGCCATACGAGCAGTACTTC
D: .
size: .
V: TRBV19
J: TRBJ2-7

CDR3: CASSLLGTGVYEQYF
DNA: TGCGCCAGCAGCTTATTAGGGACAGGGGTCTACGAGCAGTACTTC
D: TRBD1
size: .
V: TRBV5-1
J: TRBJ2-7

CDR3: CASSLRGSGSSYEQYF
DNA: TGTGCCAGCAGCTTACGTGGTAGCGGGAGCTCCTACGAGCAGTACTTC
D: TRBD2
size: .
V: TRBV7-6
J: TRBJ2-7

CDR3: CASSARGTANTGELFF
DNA: TGTGCCAGCAGCGCGCGGGGGACCGCGAACACCGGGGAGCTGTTTTTT
D: TRBD2
size: .
V: TRBV4-2
J: TRBJ2-2

CDR3: CASSRTGINEKLFF
DNA: TGTGCCAGCAGCCGGACAGGGATTAATGAAAAACTGTTTTTT
D: TRBD1
size: .
V: TRBV7-8
J: TRBJ1-4

CDR3: CASSLGLETEQYF
DNA: TGTGCCAGCAGCTTGGGTCTAGAGACGGAGCAGTACTTC
D: .
size: .
V: TRBV11-1
J: TRBJ2-7

CDR3: CATSPRGVDTEAFF
DNA: TGTGCCACCAGCCCGCGAGGTGTGGACACTGAAGCTTTCTTT
D: .
size: .
V: TRBV15
J: TRBJ1-1

CDR3: CASSSLRVQETQYF
DNA: TGTGCCAGCAGCTCACTCAGGGTTCAAGAGACCCAGTACTTC
D: .
size: .
V: TRBV7-8
J: TRBJ2-5

CDR3: CASTQLAGAGETQYF
DNA: TGTGCCAGTACACAGTTAGCGGGAGCGGGGGAGACCCAGTACTTC
D: TRBD2
size: .
V: TRBV19
J: TRBJ2-5

CDR3: CASSIRTGGGTQYF
DNA: TGTGCCAGCAGCATTCGGACAGGGGGAGGGACCCAGTACTTC
D: TRBD1
size: .
V: TRBV9
J: TRBJ2-5

CDR3: CASSLGTANTEAFF
DNA: TGCGCCAGCAGCTTGGGGACAGCGAACACTGAAGCTTTCTTT
D: .
size: .
V: TRBV5-1
J: TRBJ1-1

CDR3: CASSIQVTSFAGELFF
DNA: TGTGCCAGTAGTATACAGGTGACTAGTTTTGCAGGGGAGCTGTTTTTT
D: .
size: .
V: TRBV19
J: TRBJ2-2

CDR3: CASSRTSGSTDTQYF
DNA: TGTGCCAGCTCAAGGACTAGCGGAAGCACAGATACGCAGTATTTT
D: TRBD2
size: .
V: TRBV18
J: TRBJ2-3

CDR3: CASSEGGAPQPQHF
DNA: TGTGCCAGCAGCGAGGGGGGGGCGCCTCAGCCCCAGCATTTT
D: .
size: few
V: TRBV6-1
J: TRBJ1-5

CDR3: CASTLQASGGLGDNEQFF
DNA: TGTGCCAGCACCCTCCAGGCAAGCGGGGGTCTGGGTGACAATGAGCAGTTCTTC
D: TRBD2
size: .
V: TRBV2
J: TRBJ2-1

CDR3: CATSQNREGEQYF
DNA: TGTGCCACCTCTCAGAACAGGGAAGGCGAGCAGTACTTC
D: .
size: .
V: TRBV6-6
J: TRBJ2-7

CDR3: CASSEQGGGETQYF
DNA: TGTGCCAGCAGCGAACAGGGTGGGGGAGAGACCCAGTACTTC
D: .
size: once
V: TRBV7-8
J: TRBJ2-5

CDR3: CASTLLVEQDMNTEAFF
DNA: TGTGCCAGCACCTTACTGGTCGAACAGGACATGAACACTGAAGCTTTCTTT
D: .
size: few
V: TRBV7-2
J: TRBJ1-1

CDR3: CASSSGYNSPLHF
DNA: TGTGCCAGCAGCTCGGGGTACAATTCACCCCTCCACTTT
D: .
size: .
V: TRBV5-6
J: TRBJ1-6

CDR3: CASNKQGYPYEGSEAFF
DNA: TGTGCCAGCAACAAACAGGGATACCCCTATGAGGGCTCTGAAGCTTTCTTT
D: .
size: once
V: TRBV9
J: TRBJ1-1

CDR3: CASSGQGIVGKLFF
DNA: TGTGCCAGCAGTGGACAGGGGATCGTCGGAAAACTGTTTTTT
D: TRBD1
size: .
V: TRBV2
J: TRBJ1-4

CDR3: CASSQVSAGGRSTDTQYF
DNA: TGCGCCAGCAGCCAAGTGTCTGCGGGGGGCCGGAGCACAGATACGCAGTATTTT
D: TRBD2
size: .
V: TRBV4-1
J: TRBJ2-3

CDR3: CASSFPIGTGELFF
DNA: TGCGCCAGCAGCTTTCCGATCGGCACCGGGGAGCTGTTTTTT
D: .
size: .
V: TRBV5-1
J: TRBJ2-2

CDR3: CASSPQTRTAEQYF
DNA: TGTGCCAGCTCACCGCAGACCCGCACAGCCGAGCAGTACTTC
D: .
size: .
V: TRBV18
J: TRBJ2-7

CDR3: CASSPTGTQGEQFF
DNA: TGCGCCAGCAGCCCAACCGGGACTCAGGGTGAGCAGTTCTTC
D: .
size: few
V: TRBV4-1
J: TRBJ2-1

CDR3: CASSTSGGLAKNIQYF
DNA: TGCGCCAGCAGTACTAGCGGGGGCCTAGCCAAAAACATTCAGTACTTC
D: TRBD2
size: few
V: TRBV5-1
J: TRBJ2-4